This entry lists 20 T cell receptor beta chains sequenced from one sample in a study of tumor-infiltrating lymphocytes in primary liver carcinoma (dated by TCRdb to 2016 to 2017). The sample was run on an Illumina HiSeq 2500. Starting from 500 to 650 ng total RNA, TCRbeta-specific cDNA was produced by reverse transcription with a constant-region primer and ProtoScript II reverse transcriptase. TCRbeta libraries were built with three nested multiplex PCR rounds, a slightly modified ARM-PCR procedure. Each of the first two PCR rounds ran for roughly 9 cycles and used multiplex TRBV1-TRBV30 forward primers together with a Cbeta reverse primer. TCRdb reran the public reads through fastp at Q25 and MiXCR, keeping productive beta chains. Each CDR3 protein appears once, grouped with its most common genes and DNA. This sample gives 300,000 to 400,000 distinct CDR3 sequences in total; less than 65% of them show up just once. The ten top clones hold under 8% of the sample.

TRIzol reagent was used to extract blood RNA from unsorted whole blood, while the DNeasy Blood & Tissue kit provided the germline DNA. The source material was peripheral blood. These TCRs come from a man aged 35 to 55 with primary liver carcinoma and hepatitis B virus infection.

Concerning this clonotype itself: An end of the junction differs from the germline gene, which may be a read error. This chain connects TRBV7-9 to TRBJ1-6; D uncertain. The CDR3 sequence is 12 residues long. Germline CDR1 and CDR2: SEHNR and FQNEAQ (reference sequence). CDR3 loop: CASNFEGSALHF. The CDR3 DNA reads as TGTGCCAGCAACTTCGAGGGTTCAGCCCTCCACTTT.

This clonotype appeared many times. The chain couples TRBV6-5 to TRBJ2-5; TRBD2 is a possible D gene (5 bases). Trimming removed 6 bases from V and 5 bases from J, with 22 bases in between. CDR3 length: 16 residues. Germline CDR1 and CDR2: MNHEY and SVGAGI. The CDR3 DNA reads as TGTGCCAGCAGGGCAGTCGTCGGTAGCGTTGCGGAGACCCAGTACTTC. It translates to CASRAVVGSVAETQYF.

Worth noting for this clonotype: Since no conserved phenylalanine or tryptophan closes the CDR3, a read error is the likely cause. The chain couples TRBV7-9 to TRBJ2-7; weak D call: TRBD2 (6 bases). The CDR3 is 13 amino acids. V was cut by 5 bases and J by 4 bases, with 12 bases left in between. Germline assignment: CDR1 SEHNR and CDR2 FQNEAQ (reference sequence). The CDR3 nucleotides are TGTGCCAGCAGCACACTAGCAGAGTACGAGCAGTACCTC. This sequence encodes CASSTLAEYEQYL.

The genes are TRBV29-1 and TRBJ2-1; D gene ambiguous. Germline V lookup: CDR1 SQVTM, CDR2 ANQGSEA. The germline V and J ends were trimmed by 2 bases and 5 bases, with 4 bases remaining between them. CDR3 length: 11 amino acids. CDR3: CSVEFDNEQFF. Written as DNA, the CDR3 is TGCAGCGTTGAATTCGACAATGAGCAGTTCTTC.

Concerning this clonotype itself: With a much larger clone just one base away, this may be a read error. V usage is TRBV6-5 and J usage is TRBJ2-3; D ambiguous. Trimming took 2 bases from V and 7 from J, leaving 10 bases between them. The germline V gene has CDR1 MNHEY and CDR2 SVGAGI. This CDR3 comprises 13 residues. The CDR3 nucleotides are TGTGCCAGCAGTTACAGAATGAGATATACGCAGTATTTT. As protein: CASSYRMRYTQYF.

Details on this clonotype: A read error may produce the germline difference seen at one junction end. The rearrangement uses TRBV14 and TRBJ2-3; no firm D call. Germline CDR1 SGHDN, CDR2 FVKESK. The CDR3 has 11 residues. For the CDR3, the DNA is TGTGCCAGCAGCCAGCTCGCTACGCACTATTTT. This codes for CASSQLATHYF.

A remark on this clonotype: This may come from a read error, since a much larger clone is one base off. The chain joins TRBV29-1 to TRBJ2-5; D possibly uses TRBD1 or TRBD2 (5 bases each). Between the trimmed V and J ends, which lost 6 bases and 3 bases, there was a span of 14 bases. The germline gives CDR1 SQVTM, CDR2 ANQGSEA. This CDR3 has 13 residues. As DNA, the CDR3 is TGCAGCGTAGAACCGGGACGGAAAGAGACCCAGTACTTC. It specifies CSVEPGRKETQYF.

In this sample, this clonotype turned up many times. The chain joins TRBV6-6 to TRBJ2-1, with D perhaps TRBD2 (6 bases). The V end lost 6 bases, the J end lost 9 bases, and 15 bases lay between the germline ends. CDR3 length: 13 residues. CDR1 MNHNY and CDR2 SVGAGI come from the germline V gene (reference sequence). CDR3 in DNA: TGTGCCAGCAGCCCATCTAGCGTAGGTGAGCAGTTCTTC. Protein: CASSPSSVGEQFF.

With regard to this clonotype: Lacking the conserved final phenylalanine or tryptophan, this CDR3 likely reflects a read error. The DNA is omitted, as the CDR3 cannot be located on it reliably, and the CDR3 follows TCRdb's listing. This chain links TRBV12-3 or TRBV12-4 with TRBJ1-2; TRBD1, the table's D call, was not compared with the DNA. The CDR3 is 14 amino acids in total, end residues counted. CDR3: CAGSFGQGVYGYTC.

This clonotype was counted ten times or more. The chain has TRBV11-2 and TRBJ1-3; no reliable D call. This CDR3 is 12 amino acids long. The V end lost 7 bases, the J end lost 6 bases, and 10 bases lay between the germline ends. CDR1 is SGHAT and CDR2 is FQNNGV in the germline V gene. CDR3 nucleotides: TGTGCCAGCACCAGAACTCAAAACACCATATATTTT. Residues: CASTRTQNTIYF.

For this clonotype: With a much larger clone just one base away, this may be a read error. CDR3 loop: CVSSRRTGHDGSPLHF. The DNA of the CDR3 is TGTGTCAGCAGCCGAAGGACAGGGCACGATGGCTCACCCCTCCACTTT. This chain links TRBV6-2 or TRBV6-3 with TRBJ1-6; TRBD1 matches 8 bases. The CDR3 runs to 16 residues. Germline CDR1 reads MNHEY; CDR2 reads SVGEGT.

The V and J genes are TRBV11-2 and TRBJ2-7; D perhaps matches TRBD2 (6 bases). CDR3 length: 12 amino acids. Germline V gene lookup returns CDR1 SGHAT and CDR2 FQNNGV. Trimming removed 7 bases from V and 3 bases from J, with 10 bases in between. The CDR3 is CASNPGGYEQYF. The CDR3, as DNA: TGTGCCAGCAATCCCGGGGGCTACGAGCAGTACTTC.

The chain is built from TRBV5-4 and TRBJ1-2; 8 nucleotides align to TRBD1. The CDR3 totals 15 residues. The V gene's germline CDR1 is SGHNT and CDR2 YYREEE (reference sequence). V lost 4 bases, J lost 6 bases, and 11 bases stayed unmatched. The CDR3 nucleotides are TGTGCCAGCAGCCCGGACCAGGGGGCGCTTCATGGCTACACCTTC. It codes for CASSPDQGALHGYTF.

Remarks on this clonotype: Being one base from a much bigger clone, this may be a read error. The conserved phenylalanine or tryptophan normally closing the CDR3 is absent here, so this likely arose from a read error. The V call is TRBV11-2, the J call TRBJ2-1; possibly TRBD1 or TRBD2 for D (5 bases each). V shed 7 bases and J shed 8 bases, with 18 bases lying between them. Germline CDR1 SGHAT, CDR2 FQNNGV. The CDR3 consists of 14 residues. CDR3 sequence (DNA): TGTGCCAGCACCCGGACTGGGGCTTACGATGAGCAGTTCTCC. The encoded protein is CASTRTGAYDEQFS.

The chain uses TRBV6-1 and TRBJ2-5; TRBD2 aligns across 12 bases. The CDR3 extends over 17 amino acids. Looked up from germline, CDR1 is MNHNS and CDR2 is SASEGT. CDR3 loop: CISSEALTSGRAKTQYF. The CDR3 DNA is TGTATCAGCAGTGAAGCGCTGACTAGCGGGAGAGCGAAGACCCAGTACTTC.

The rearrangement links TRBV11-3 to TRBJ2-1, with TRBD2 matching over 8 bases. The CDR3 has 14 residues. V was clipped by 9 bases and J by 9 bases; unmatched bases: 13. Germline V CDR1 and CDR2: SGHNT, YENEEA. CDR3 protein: CASSLNGRGGEQFF. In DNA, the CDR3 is TGTGCCAGTAGCCTTAACGGGAGGGGGGGTGAGCAGTTCTTC. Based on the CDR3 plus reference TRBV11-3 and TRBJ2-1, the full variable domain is EAGVVQSPRYKIIEKKQPVAFWCNPISGHNTLYWYLQNLGQGPELLIRYENEEAVDDSQLPKDRFSAERLKGVDSTLKIQPAELGDSAVYLCASSLNGRGGEQFFGPGTRLTVL.

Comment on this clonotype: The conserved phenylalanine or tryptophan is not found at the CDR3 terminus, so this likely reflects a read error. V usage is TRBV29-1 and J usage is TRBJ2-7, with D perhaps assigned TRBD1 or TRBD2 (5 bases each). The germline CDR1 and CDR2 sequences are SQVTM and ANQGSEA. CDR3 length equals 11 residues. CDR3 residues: CSVGEGREQYL. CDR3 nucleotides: TGTAGCGTTGGCGAGGGGCGCGAGCAGTACTTA.

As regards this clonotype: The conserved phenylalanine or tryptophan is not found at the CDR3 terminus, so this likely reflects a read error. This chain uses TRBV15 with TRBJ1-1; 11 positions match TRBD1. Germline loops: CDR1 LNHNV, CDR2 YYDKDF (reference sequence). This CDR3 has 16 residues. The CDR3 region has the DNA TGCGCCACCAGCACAAGGACAGGGGGCCTTAACACTGAAGCTTTCCTT. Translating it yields CATSTRTGGLNTEAFL.

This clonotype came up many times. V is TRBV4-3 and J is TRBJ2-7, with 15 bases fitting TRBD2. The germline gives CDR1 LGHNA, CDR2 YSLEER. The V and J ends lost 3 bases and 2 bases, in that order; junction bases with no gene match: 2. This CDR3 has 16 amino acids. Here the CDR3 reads CASSQGLAGGTYEQYF. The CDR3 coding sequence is TGCGCCAGCAGCCAGGGACTAGCGGGAGGAACCTACGAGCAGTACTTC.

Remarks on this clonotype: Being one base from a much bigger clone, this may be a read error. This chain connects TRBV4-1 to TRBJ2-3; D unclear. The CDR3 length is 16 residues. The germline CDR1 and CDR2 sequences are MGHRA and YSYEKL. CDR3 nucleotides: TGCGCCAGCAGACAAGATCCAGGCCGTTCCACAGATACGCAGTATTTT. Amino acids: CASRQDPGRSTDTQYF.